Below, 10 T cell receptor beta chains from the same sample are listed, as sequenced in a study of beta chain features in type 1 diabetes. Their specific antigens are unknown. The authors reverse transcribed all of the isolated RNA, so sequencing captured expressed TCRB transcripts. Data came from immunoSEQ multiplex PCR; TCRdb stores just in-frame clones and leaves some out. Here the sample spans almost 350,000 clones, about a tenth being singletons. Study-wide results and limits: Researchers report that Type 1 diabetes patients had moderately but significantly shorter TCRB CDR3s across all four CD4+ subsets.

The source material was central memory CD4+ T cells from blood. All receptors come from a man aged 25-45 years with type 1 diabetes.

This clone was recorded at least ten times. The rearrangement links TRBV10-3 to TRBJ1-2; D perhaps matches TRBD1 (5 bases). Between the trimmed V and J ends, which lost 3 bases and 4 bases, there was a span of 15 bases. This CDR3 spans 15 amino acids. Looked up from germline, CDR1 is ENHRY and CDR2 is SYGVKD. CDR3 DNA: TGTGCCATCAGTGAAGGACTCCGGAGGGGCTATGGCTACACCTTC. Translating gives CAISEGLRRGYGYTF.

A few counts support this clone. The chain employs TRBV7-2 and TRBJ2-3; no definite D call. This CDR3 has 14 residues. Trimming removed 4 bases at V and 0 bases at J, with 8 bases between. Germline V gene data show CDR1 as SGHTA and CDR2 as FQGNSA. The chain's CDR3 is CASSSHPSTDTQYF. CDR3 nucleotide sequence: TGTGCCAGCAGCTCGCACCCGAGCACAGATACGCAGTATTTT. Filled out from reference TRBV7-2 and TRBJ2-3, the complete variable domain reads GAGVSQSPSNKVTEKGKDVELRCDPISGHTALYWYRQSLGQGLEFLIYFQGNSAPDKSGLPSDRFSAERTGGSVSTLTIQRTQQEDSAVYLCASSSHPSTDTQYFGPGTRLTVL.

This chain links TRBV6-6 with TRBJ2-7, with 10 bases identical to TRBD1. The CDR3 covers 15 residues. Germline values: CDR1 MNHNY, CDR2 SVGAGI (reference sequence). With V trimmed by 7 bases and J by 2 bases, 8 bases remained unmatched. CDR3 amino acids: CASTDGTGAAYEQYF. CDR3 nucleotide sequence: TGTGCCAGCACTGACGGGACAGGGGCAGCCTACGAGCAGTACTTC.

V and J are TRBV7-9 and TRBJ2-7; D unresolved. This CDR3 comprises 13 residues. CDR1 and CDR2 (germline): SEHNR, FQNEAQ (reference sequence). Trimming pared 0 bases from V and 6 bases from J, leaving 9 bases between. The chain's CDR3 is CASSLAESLEQYF. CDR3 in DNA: TGTGCCAGCAGCTTAGCTGAGTCCCTCGAGCAGTACTTC.

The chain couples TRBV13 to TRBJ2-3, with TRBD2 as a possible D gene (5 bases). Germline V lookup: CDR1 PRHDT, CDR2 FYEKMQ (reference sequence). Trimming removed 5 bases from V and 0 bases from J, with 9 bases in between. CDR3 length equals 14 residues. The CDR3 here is CASSVQRSTDTQYF. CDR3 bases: TGTGCCAGCAGCGTGCAGCGGAGCACAGATACGCAGTATTTT.

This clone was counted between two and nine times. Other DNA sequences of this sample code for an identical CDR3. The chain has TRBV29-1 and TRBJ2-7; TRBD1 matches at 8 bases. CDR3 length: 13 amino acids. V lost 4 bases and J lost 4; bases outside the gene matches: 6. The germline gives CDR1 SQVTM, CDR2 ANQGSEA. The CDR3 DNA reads TGCAGCGTTGCTGGGACAGGAGATTACGAGCAGTACTTC. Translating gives CSVAGTGDYEQYF.

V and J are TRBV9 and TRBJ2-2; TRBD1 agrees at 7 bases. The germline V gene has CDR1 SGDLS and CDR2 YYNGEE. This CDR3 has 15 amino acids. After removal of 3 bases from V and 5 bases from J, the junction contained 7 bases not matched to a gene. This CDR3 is CASSDTPGGTGELFF. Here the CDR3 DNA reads TGTGCCAGCAGCGACACTCCAGGGGGAACCGGGGAGCTGTTTTTT.

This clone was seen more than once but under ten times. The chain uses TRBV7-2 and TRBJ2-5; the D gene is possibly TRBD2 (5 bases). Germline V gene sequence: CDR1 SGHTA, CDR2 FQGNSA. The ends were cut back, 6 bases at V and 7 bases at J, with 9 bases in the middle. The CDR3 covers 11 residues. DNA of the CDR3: TGTGCCAGCAGGTCTGGGAGGACCCAGTACTTC. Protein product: CASRSGRTQYF.

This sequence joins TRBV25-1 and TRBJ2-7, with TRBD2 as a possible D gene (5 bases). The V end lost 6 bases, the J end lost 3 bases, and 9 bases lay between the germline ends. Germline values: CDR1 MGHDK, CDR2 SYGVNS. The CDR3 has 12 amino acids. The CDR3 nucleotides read TGTGCCAGCAGACGGGATAACTACGAGCAGTACTTC. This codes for CASRRDNYEQYF.

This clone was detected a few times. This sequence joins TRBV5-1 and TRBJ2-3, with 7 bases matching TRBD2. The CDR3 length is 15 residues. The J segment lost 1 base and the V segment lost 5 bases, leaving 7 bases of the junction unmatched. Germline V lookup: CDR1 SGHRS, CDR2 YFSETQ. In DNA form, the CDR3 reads TGCGCCAGCAGAAGCGGGACGGCGGGCACAGATACGCAGTATTTT. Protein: CASRSGTAGTDTQYF.